These 16 T cell receptor beta chains were sequenced from one sample in a study of T cell repertoires in cytomegalovirus infection. These receptors are not linked to any known antigen. MiXCR, run by TCRdb on the reads, gives a single entry per CDR3 protein. The table records roughly 920,000 distinct CDR3 sequences, about 33% of them present only once. Sequencing was performed on cultured CD8+ T cells from PBMCs, taken from culture after CMV antigen stimulation. All receptors come from a human donor in good health (CMV status not recorded). Some clones in this sample may be carry-over from other donors' samples.

This clonotype was recorded a few times. The chain couples TRBV7-2 to TRBJ1-4; no clear D. The V end was cut by 3 bases, the J end by 7 bases, with 9 bases between. Germline CDR1 is SGHTA and CDR2 is FQGNSA. CDR3 length equals 13 residues. The CDR3 region is CASSFSSGEKLFF. CDR3 DNA: TGTGCCAGCAGCTTTTCTTCGGGTGAAAAACTGTTTTTT.

J is TRBJ2-1 and V is TRBV19, with D uncertain. There are 15 residues in the CDR3. The germline V gene has CDR1 LNHDA and CDR2 SQIVND (reference sequence). Trimming stripped 7 bases from V and 4 bases from J, with 17 bases between. Here the CDR3 reads CASKTFSSAYNEQFF. The CDR3 DNA sequence: TGTGCCAGTAAGACGTTTTCGAGCGCTTACAATGAGCAGTTCTTC.

This clonotype has only a few counts. The CDR3 region is CASSGDLESEQYF. The CDR3 region has the DNA TGTGCCAGCAGTGGAGACTTGGAATCCGAGCAGTACTTC. The rearrangement uses TRBV6-1 and TRBJ2-7; D is ambiguous. V shed 4 bases and J shed 6 bases, with 13 bases lying between them. This CDR3 region has 13 residues. Germline loops: CDR1 MNHNS, CDR2 SASEGT.

Many counts were recorded for this clonotype. The chain links TRBV7-9 to TRBJ2-5, with D perhaps matching TRBD1 (5 bases). The CDR3 loop spans 13 amino acids. The ends were cut back, 5 bases at V and 1 base at J, with 8 bases in the middle. The germline CDR1 and CDR2 sequences are SEHNR and FQNEAQ (reference sequence). In nucleotides, the CDR3 is TGTGCCAGCAGCGAGGACACCCAAGAGACCCAGTACTTC. It specifies CASSEDTQETQYF.

This clonotype was picked up many times. V and J are TRBV7-2 and TRBJ2-1; no clear D gene. This CDR3 has 15 residues. Germline-derived CDR1 and CDR2 are SGHTA and FQGNSA. V gave up 0 bases and J gave up 9 bases, with 15 bases separating them. CDR3 protein: CASSLAWSSFREQFF. The DNA of the CDR3 is TGTGCCAGCAGCTTAGCGTGGTCGAGTTTCCGTGAGCAGTTCTTC.

In its sample, this clonotype was seen many times. The chain employs TRBV7-2 and TRBJ2-5; D might be TRBD1 (6 bases). This CDR3 is 14 amino acids long. The ends were cut back, 5 bases at V and 3 bases at J, with 13 bases in the middle. Germline CDR1 is SGHTA and CDR2 is FQGNSA. The CDR3 DNA is TGTGCCAGCAGCCGAGCTACAGGGAAAGAGACCCAGTACTTC. This sequence encodes CASSRATGKETQYF.

This clonotype has ten or more counts. The V gene is TRBV7-8, the J gene TRBJ2-3, with 9 bases identical to TRBD2. The germline CDR1 and CDR2 sequences are SGHVS and FQNEAQ. CDR3 length equals 15 residues. V was pared by 5 bases and J by 8 bases, with 11 bases of the junction left unmatched. The CDR3 coding sequence is TGTGCCAGCAGCCCTCGGGCGGGGGGGTACGGTACGCAGTATTTT. It encodes CASSPRAGGYGTQYF.

The V call is TRBV7-2, the J call TRBJ2-7; TRBD1 might be the D (6 bases). Germline V gives CDR1 SGHTA, CDR2 FQGNSA. The CDR3 is 13 amino acids. V was pared by 5 bases and J by 3 bases, with 11 bases between. This chain's CDR3 is CASSRQVDYEQYV. The CDR3 DNA follows: TGTGCCAGCAGCCGACAGGTGGACTACGAGCAGTACGTC.

This clonotype has at least ten counts. This sequence joins TRBV7-6 and TRBJ2-1; weak D call: TRBD2 (7 bases). From germline, CDR1 is SGHVS and CDR2 FNYEAQ. Trimming removed 3 bases from V and 7 bases from J, with 16 bases in between. The length of the CDR3 is 15 residues. The CDR3, as DNA: TGTGCCAGCAGCTTTCAACGGGGGGCGTGGAATGAGCAGTTCTTC. This codes for CASSFQRGAWNEQFF. Full variable domain (rest looked up from reference TRBV7-6 and TRBJ2-1): GAGVSQSPRYKVTKRGQDVALRCDPISGHVSLYWYRQALGQGPEFLTYFNYEAQQDKSGLPNDRFSAERPEGSISTLTIQRTEQRDSAMYRCASSFQRGAWNEQFFGPGTRLTVL.

This chain uses TRBV5-6 with TRBJ1-1; D is uncertain. V dropped 3 bases and J dropped 4 bases, with 13 bases sitting between them. The CDR3 has 14 residues. CDR1 and CDR2 (germline): SGHDT, YYEEEE. The CDR3 bases are TGTGCCAGCAGCTACACGGCGGGGTTCACTGAAGCTTTCTTT. Its protein is CASSYTAGFTEAFF. The variable domain in full, completed from reference TRBV5-6 and TRBJ1-1, reads DAGVTQSPTHLIKTRGQQVTLRCSPKSGHDTVSWYQQALGQGPQFIFQYYEEEERQRGNFPDRFSGHQFPNYSSELNVNALLLGDSALYLCASSYTAGFTEAFFGQGTRLTVV.

This clonotype has a handful of counts. The chain has TRBV19 and TRBJ1-1; D is possibly TRBD1 (5 bases). The germline CDR1 and CDR2 sequences are LNHDA and SQIVND (reference sequence). This CDR3 is built from 14 residues. Trimming removed 6 bases at V and 4 bases at J, with 15 bases between. This CDR3 reads CASSLGAGVTEAFF. The CDR3 nucleotides are TGTGCCAGTAGCCTAGGGGCCGGTGTCACTGAAGCTTTCTTT.

Ten or more counts support this clonotype. V usage is TRBV7-9 and J usage is TRBJ1-1; D is possibly TRBD1 (5 bases). Trimming pared 5 bases from V and 1 base from J, leaving 17 bases between. CDR3 length: 16 amino acids. Per germline, CDR1 SEHNR and CDR2 FQNEAQ (reference sequence). The CDR3 sequence is CASSPVDGAQNTEAFF. CDR3 sequence (DNA): TGTGCCAGCAGCCCCGTTGACGGGGCCCAGAACACTGAAGCTTTCTTT.

This chain connects TRBV10-3 to TRBJ1-1; the D gene is possibly TRBD1 (6 bases). Germline lookup yields CDR1 ENHRY and CDR2 SYGVKD. Trimming pared 2 bases from V and 4 bases from J, leaving 17 bases between. The CDR3 extends over 16 amino acids. CDR3 region: CAISETAGARPTEAFF. The CDR3 bases are TGTGCCATCAGTGAGACGGCAGGGGCCCGCCCCACTGAAGCTTTCTTT.

V gene TRBV10-3 combines with J gene TRBJ1-1; D perhaps matches TRBD1 (5 bases). CDR3 length: 17 amino acids. Trimming pared 3 bases from V and 0 bases from J, leaving 17 bases between. Germline lookup yields CDR1 ENHRY and CDR2 SYGVKD. CDR3: CAISDVTDARMNTEAFF. In DNA, the CDR3 is TGTGCCATCAGTGACGTGACAGACGCCAGGATGAACACTGAAGCTTTCTTT.

This clonotype was recorded at least ten times. This CDR3 is CASSLAGTGVINEQFF. The DNA for the CDR3 is TGTGCCAGCAGCTTAGCGGGGACAGGGGTTATCAATGAGCAGTTCTTC. The V and J genes are TRBV11-2 and TRBJ2-1; 10 bases are shared with TRBD1. The CDR3 is 16 amino acids. The V and J ends lost 1 base and 6 bases, in that order; junction bases with no gene match: 6. Germline V gene lookup returns CDR1 SGHAT and CDR2 FQNNGV.

V is TRBV6-6 and J is TRBJ2-1; D call uncertain. The V gene lost 5 bases and the J gene lost 0 bases, with 14 bases spanning the gap. The CDR3 has 16 amino acids. CDR1 is MNHNY and CDR2 is SVGAGI in the germline V gene (reference sequence). In DNA form, the CDR3 reads TGTGCCAGCAGTCCCTCTCTGGTGAGCTCCTACAATGAGCAGTTCTTC. Translation gives CASSPSLVSSYNEQFF.